This T cell receptor (beta chain) was observed in a study of T-cell reconstitution after alpha-beta-depleted transplantation in children. J gave up 0 bases and V 3 bases, and 7 bases lay outside the gene matches. The CDR3 consists of 17 residues. General observations from the study: At day 60, the high TCRbeta diversity found in some patients originated from recipient T cells and thymic progenitors that had survived. Most T-cell counts and diversity one year after the transplant came from T cells that were newly produced. The origin of alpha-beta T cells about two months after transplant was reportedly several hundred expanded graft clones.

As concerns this clonotype: What it recognizes is unknown.

Using unique molecular identifiers, the investigators prepared the TCRbeta library. MiXCR, applied by TCRdb to the PCR reads, yields one record per CDR3 protein. The repertoire holds roughly 420,000 distinct CDR3 sequences, roughly 16% seen once, with around 28% in the top ten. The chain joins TRBV12-3 or TRBV12-4 to TRBJ1-1; 10 bases are a match to TRBD1. The sequence derives from a boy under three years old who had a stem cell transplant for Wiskott-Aldrich syndrome, so the T cells may come from the graft donor. Sequencing was performed on PBMCs, mostly from graft donor cells, taken 360 days after TCRalphabeta/CD19-depleted stem cell transplant. The CDR3 spells CASSLGDRGPMNTEAFF. CDR3 coding DNA: TGTGCCAGCAGTTTGGGGGACAGGGGCCCCATGAACACTGAAGCTTTCTTT.